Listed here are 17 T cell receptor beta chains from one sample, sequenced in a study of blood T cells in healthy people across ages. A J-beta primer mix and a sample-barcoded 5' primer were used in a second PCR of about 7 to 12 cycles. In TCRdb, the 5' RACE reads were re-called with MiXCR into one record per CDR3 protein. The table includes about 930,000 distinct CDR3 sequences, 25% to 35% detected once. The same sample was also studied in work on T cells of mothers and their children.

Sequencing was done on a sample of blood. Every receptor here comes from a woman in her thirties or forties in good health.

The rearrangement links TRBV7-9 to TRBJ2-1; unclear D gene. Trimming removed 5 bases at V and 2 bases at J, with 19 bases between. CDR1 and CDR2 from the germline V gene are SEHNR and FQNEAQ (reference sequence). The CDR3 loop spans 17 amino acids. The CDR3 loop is CASSLYPLGSPYNEQFF. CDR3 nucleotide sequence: TGTGCCAGCAGCCTATACCCATTGGGTAGCCCCTACAATGAGCAGTTCTTC.

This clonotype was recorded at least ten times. CDR3 in DNA: TGTGCCAGCAGTCTTAAATATCAGGGCCTATACGAGCAGTACTTC. Amino acids: CASSLKYQGLYEQYF. The chain is built from TRBV7-2 and TRBJ2-7; D is perhaps TRBD1 (5 bases). The length of the CDR3 is 15 residues. Germline V lookup: CDR1 SGHTA, CDR2 FQGNSA. Trimming stripped 6 bases from V and 4 bases from J, with 19 bases between.

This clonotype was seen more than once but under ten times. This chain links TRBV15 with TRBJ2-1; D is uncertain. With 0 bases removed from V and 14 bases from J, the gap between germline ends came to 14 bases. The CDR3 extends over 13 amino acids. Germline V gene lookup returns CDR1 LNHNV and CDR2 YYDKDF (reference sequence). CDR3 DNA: TGTGCCACCAGCAGAGAAATTGAGAGATTAGAGTTCTTC. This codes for CATSREIERLEFF.

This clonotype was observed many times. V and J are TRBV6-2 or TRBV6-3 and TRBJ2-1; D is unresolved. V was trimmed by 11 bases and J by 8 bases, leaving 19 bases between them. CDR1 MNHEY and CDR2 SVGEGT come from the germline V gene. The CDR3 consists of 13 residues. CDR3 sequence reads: CALNRAPFDEQFF. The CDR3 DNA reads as TGTGCCCTTAACCGGGCCCCATTCGATGAGCAGTTCTTC.

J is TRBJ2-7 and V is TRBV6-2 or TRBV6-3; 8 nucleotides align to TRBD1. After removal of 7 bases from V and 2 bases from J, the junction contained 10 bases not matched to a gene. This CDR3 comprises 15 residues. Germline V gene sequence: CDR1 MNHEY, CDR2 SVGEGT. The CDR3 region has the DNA TGTGCCAGCAACCCAACCGGGACAGGACCCTACGAGCAGTACTTC. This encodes CASNPTGTGPYEQYF.

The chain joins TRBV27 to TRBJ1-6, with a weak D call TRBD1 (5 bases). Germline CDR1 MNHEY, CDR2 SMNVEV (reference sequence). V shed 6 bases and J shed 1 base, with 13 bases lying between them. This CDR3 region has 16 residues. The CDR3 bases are TGTGCCAGCAGCCCCCGGGGGATTTCCTATAATTCACCCCTCCACTTT. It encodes CASSPRGISYNSPLHF.

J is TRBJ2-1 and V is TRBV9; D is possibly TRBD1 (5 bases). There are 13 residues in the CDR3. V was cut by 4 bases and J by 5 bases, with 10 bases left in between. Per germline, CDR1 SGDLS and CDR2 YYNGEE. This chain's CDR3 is CASSSTVHNEQFF. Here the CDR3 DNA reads TGTGCCAGCAGCTCGACAGTGCACAATGAGCAGTTCTTC.

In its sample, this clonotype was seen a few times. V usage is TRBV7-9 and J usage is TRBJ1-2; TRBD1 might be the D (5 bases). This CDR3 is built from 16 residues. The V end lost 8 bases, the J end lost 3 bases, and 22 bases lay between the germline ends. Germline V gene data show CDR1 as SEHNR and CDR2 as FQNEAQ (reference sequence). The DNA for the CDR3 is TGTGCCAGCGGCCTATCTCGGGACCCATACTACTATGGCTACACCTTC. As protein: CASGLSRDPYYYGYTF. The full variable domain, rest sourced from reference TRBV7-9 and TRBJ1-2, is DTGVSQNPRHKITKRGQNVTFRCDPISEHNRLYWYRQTLGQGPEFLTYFQNEAQLEKSRLLSDRFSAERPKGSFSTLEIQRTEQGDSAMYLCASGLSRDPYYYGYTFGSGTRLTVV.

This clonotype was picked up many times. The CDR3 is CASSPSGGDIQYF. The CDR3 bases are TGTGCCAGCAGCCCTTCCGGGGGGGACATTCAGTACTTC. The chain is built from TRBV3-1 and TRBJ2-4; 8 positions match TRBD2. V was pared by 4 bases and J by 8 bases, with 4 bases of the junction left unmatched. This CDR3 comprises 13 residues. Germline CDR1 reads LGHDT; CDR2 reads YNNKEL (reference sequence).

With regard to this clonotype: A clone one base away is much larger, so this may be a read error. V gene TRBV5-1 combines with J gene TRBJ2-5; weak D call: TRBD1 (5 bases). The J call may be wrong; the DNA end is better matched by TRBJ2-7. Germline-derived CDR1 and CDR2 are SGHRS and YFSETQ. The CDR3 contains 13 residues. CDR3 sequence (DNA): TGCGCCAGCCCGCAGGGCCAAACCTACGAGCAGTACTTC. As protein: CASPQGQTYEQYF.

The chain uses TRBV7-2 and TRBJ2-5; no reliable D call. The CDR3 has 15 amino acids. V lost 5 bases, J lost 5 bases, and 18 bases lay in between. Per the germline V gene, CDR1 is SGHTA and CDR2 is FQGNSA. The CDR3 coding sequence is TGTGCCAGCAGCCCCCGGGCCGCTCCCATGGAGACCCAGTACTTC. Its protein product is CASSPRAAPMETQYF.

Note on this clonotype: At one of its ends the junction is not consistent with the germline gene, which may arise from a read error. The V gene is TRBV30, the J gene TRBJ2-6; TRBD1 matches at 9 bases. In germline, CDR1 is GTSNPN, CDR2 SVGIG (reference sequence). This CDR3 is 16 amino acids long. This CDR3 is CACGQGPGSGANVRTF. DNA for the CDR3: TGTGCCTGTGGACAGGGGCCTGGCTCTGGGGCCAACGTCCGGACTTTC.

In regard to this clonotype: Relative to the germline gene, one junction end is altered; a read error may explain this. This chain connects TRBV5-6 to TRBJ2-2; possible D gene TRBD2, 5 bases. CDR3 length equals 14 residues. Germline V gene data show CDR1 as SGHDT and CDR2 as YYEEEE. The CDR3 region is CVSSWGVDTGELFF. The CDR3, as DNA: TGTGTCAGCAGCTGGGGAGTGGACACCGGGGAGCTGTTTTTT.

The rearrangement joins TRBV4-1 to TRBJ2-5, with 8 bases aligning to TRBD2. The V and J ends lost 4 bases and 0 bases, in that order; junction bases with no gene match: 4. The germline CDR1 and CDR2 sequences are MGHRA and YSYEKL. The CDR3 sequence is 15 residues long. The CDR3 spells CASSPLAGNQETQYF. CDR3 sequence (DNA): TGCGCCAGCAGCCCCTTAGCGGGGAACCAAGAGACCCAGTACTTC.

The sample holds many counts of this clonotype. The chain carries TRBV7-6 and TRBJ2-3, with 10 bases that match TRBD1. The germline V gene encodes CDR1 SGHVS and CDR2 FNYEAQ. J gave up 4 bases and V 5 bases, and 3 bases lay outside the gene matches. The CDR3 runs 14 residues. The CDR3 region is CASSQGQGADTQYF. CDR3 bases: TGTGCCAGCAGCCAAGGACAGGGGGCAGATACGCAGTATTTT.

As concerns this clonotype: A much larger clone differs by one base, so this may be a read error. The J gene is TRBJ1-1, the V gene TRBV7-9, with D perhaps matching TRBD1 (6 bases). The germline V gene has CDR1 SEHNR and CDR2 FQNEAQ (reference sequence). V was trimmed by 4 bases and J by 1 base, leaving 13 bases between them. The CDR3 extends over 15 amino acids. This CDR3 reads CASSSRGRGNTEAFF. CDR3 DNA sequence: TGTGCCAGCAGCTCCCGCGGCAGGGGGAACACTGAAGCTTTCTTT. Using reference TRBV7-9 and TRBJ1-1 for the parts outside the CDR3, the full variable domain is DTGVSQNPRHKITKRGQNVTFRCDPISEHNRLYWYRQTLGQGPEFLTYFQNEAQLEKSRLLSDRFSAERPKGSFSTLEIQRTEQGDSAMYLCASSSRGRGNTEAFFGQGTRLTVV.

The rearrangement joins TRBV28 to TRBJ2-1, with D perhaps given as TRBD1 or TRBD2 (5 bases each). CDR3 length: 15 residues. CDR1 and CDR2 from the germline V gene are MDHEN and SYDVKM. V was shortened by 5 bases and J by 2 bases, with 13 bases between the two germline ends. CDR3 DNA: TGTGCCAGCAGTGTTCCGGGGCGGACCTACAATGAGCAGTTCTTC. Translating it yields CASSVPGRTYNEQFF.